The 6 T cell receptor beta chains presented below share a single source sample, sequenced in a study of shared clonotypes between healthy human individuals. Naivety among CD8 cells was defined by CD45RO negativity and positive CCR7 selection, thereby excluding terminally differentiated effector memory CD45RA+ cells. Clones were sequenced by immunoSEQ multiplex PCR, and TCRdb holds only the in-frame ones, with some missing. Of roughly 570,000 clones in the sample, roughly 98% are singletons; the top ten hold less than 0.35%. The sequenced sample consisted of naive CD8+ T cells sorted from blood. The receptors come from a man between 25 and 39 years old in good health.

The chain uses TRBV28 and TRBJ2-7; 8 nucleotides line up with TRBD1. This CDR3 region has 14 residues. Germline V gives CDR1 MDHEN, CDR2 SYDVKM. Losses at the gene ends were 3 bases for V and 1 base for J; bases not matched to a gene: 2. The CDR3 nucleotides read TGTGCCAGCAGTTTGAGGGACAGGTCCTACGAGCAGTACTTC. This codes for CASSLRDRSYEQYF.

The chain combines TRBV4-3 with TRBJ2-7, with TRBD2 matching over 11 bases. Germline V gene sequence: CDR1 LGHNA, CDR2 YSLEER. V trimming: 4 bases; J trimming: 0 bases; junction bases outside the gene matches: 2. The CDR3 loop spans 15 amino acids. The CDR3 is CASSRGTSGSYEQYF. In DNA, the CDR3 is TGCGCCAGCAGCCGAGGGACTAGCGGCTCCTACGAGCAGTACTTC.

This sequence joins TRBV5-1 and TRBJ2-7; the match to TRBD2 covers 10 bases. Looked up from germline, CDR1 is SGHRS and CDR2 is YFSETQ. Trimming removed 6 bases from V and 5 bases from J; junction bases left unmatched: 5. This CDR3 is built from 13 residues. CDR3 sequence reads: CASKALAGDEQYF. CDR3 bases: TGCGCCAGCAAGGCCCTAGCGGGAGACGAGCAGTACTTC.

The chain employs TRBV27 and TRBJ2-7, with 8 positions matching TRBD1. With 5 bases clipped from V and 4 bases from J, the junction kept 7 bases outside the gene matches. CDR3 size: 14 residues. Germline V gene data show CDR1 as MNHEY and CDR2 as SMNVEV (reference sequence). The CDR3 loop is CASSAGQVQYEQYF. As DNA, the CDR3 is TGTGCCAGCAGTGCGGGACAGGTGCAATACGAGCAGTACTTC.

A remark on this clone: The same CDR3 arises from other DNA sequences in this sample as well. The chain carries TRBV7-9 and TRBJ1-4; D is unclear. Trimming shortened V by 3 bases and J by 8 bases, and 4 bases separated the two germline ends. This CDR3 spans 11 amino acids. Germline CDR1 and CDR2: SEHNR and FQNEAQ (reference sequence). The CDR3 DNA reads as TGTGCCAGCAGCTTTGGAGAAAAACTGTTTTTT. It codes for CASSFGEKLFF.

Here the CDR3 reads CASSYTTSGYEQYF. The CDR3 DNA reads as TGTGCCAGCAGTTACACGACTAGCGGGTACGAGCAGTACTTC. V and J are TRBV27 and TRBJ2-7, with 10 bases lining up with TRBD2. With 4 bases clipped from V and 4 bases from J, the junction kept 4 bases outside the gene matches. CDR1 and CDR2 (germline): MNHEY, SMNVEV (reference sequence). CDR3 length: 14 residues.